Below are 13 T cell receptor beta chains sequenced from a single sample in a study of tumor-infiltrating lymphocytes in primary liver carcinoma. Both blood RNA, taken from unsorted whole blood, and germline DNA were extracted. TCR beta cDNA was made from 450 to 500 ng total RNA with a constant-region primer. Nested multiplex PCR, run for three rounds with slightly modified ARM-PCR, yielded TCR beta libraries. Running 9 to 11 cycles apiece, the first two PCR rounds relied on TRBV1-TRBV30 forward primers together with a C-beta reverse primer. TCRdb re-derived calls from the multiplex PCR reads in MiXCR, one entry per CDR3 protein. The repertoire includes 300,000 to 350,000 distinct CDR3 sequences, about three fifths of them detected once, and over 15% sits in the top ten. Sequenced sample: peripheral blood. All receptors come from a woman aged 25 to 39 with primary liver carcinoma and hepatitis B virus infection.

Of note for this clonotype: A single base separates this from a much larger clone, so it may be a read error. This chain links TRBV14 with TRBJ2-1; 13 bases agree with TRBD2. The CDR3 is 16 amino acids. Germline V gene lookup returns CDR1 SGHDN and CDR2 FVKESK. The CDR3 bases are TGTGCCAGCAGCCAGGGACTAGCGGGGAACAGGGGCGAGCAGTGCTTC. Amino acid sequence: CASSQGLAGNRGEQCF.

On this clonotype: This may stem from a read error, because a much larger clone lies one nucleotide away. The rearrangement links TRBV29-1 to TRBJ1-1, with D possibly TRBD1 on 5 matching bases. This CDR3 comprises 13 residues. The ends were cut back, 3 bases at V and 5 bases at J, with 13 bases in the middle. Per the germline V gene, CDR1 is SQVTM and CDR2 is ANQGSEA. The CDR3 DNA is TGCAGCGTTGAGTTCAGGGAGGGTACTGAAGCTTTCTTT. It translates to CSVEFREGTEAFF.

Concerning this clonotype: An end of the junction does not agree with germline; a read error may underlie this. The chain has TRBV12-3 or TRBV12-4 and TRBJ2-4, with D tentatively TRBD2 (6 bases). CDR3 length: 14 residues. DNA for the CDR3: TGTGCCAGCAGTTTAGGGCAGGAGGGGAACATTCAGCACTTC. Its protein product is CASSLGQEGNIQHF.

Regarding this clonotype: A much more abundant neighbour one base away suggests this may be a read error. The chain recombines TRBV29-1 with TRBJ1-2; 9 bases are a match to TRBD1. This CDR3 has 15 amino acids. The germline V gene encodes CDR1 SQVTM and CDR2 ANQGSEA. CDR3 bases: TGCAACGTTGAGCCGGGACAGGGAGTAAACTATGGCTACACCTTC. Protein product: CNVEPGQGVNYGYTF.

This clonotype has only one observation. With a much larger clone just one base away, this may be a read error. J is TRBJ2-5 and V is TRBV12-3 or TRBV12-4; D might be TRBD2 (7 bases). This CDR3 is built from 16 residues. Here the CDR3 reads CASSPFRGGNQGTQYF. The CDR3 nucleotides read TGTGCCAGCAGTCCCTTCAGGGGAGGGAACCAAGGGACCCAGTACTTC.

The table lists this clonotype with a few counts. The chain links TRBV9 to TRBJ1-2; D is unclear. The CDR3 totals 14 residues. Germline V gene sequence: CDR1 SGDLS, CDR2 YYNGEE. The ends were cut back, 0 bases at V and 3 bases at J, with 9 bases in the middle. Here the CDR3 reads CASSVGVGHYGYTF. The CDR3 DNA follows: TGTGCCAGCAGCGTAGGTGTAGGCCACTATGGCTACACCTTC. The full variable domain, in which reference TRBV9 and TRBJ1-2 provide the parts outside the CDR3, is DSGVTQTPKHLITATGQRVTLRCSPRSGDLSVYWYQQSLDQGLQFLIQYYNGEERAKGNILERFSAQQFPDLHSELNLSSLELGDSALYFCASSVGVGHYGYTFGSGTRLTVV.

The chain's CDR3 is CASSHSGSTDTQYF. The CDR3 DNA reads as TGTGCCAGCAGCCATAGCGGGAGCACAGATACGCAGTATTTT. The V and J genes are TRBV4-2 and TRBJ2-3; the match to TRBD2 covers 7 bases. Germline assignment: CDR1 LGHNA and CDR2 YNFKEQ. The V gene end was trimmed by 3 bases and the J gene end by 0 bases; junction bases not matched to a gene: 0. The CDR3 has 14 amino acids.

The rearrangement uses TRBV4-1 and TRBJ2-1, with 10 positions matching TRBD2. The V gene's germline CDR1 is MGHRA and CDR2 YSYEKL. The CDR3 contains 15 residues. With 6 bases clipped from V and 9 bases from J, the junction kept 11 bases outside the gene matches. CDR3 in amino acids: CASRLRASGSREQFF. CDR3 coding DNA: TGCGCCAGCAGGCTTAGGGCTAGCGGGAGTCGTGAGCAGTTCTTC.

As for this clonotype: An end of the junction does not agree with germline; a read error may underlie this. The V and J genes are TRBV6-6 and TRBJ2-3; D not resolved. This CDR3 is 15 amino acids long. Germline lookup yields CDR1 MNHNY and CDR2 SVGAGI (reference sequence). CDR3 amino acids: CTSSYPPVVADTQYF. The CDR3 coding sequence is TGTACCAGCAGTTACCCCCCGGTCGTGGCAGATACGCAGTATTTT.

As regards this clonotype: A much larger clone lies one base from this, so it may be a read error. This chain joins TRBV12-3 or TRBV12-4 and TRBJ1-6; D is perhaps TRBD1 (5 bases). The CDR3 is made up of 15 amino acids. For the CDR3, the DNA is TGTGCCAGCAGATCTCAGGATGGGGCAAATTCACCCCACCACTTT. Amino acid sequence: CASRSQDGANSPHHF.

The genes are TRBV12-3 or TRBV12-4 and TRBJ2-1; 7 bases map to TRBD2. J was trimmed by 3 bases and V by 3 bases; bases with no gene match: 8. The length of the CDR3 is 16 residues. The CDR3 here is CASSFTTGGVYNEQFF. CDR3 coding DNA: TGTGCCAGCAGTTTTACGACGGGAGGAGTCTACAATGAGCAGTTCTTC.

With regard to this clonotype: One base away lies a much larger clone, so this may be a sequencing read error. The rearrangement uses TRBV6-2 or TRBV6-3 and TRBJ2-7; possibly TRBD2 for D (6 bases). This CDR3 has 13 residues. The germline gives CDR1 MNHEY, CDR2 SVGEGT. CDR3 amino acids: CVTCVAGPYEQYF. Here the CDR3 DNA reads TGTGTCACCTGCGTGGCGGGACCTTACGAGCAGTACTTC.

A single count supports this clonotype. One end of the junction fails to match germline, which may point to a read error. The chain is built from TRBV10-3 and TRBJ2-1; no reliable D call. Germline assignment: CDR1 ENHRY and CDR2 SYGVKD. The CDR3 has 12 amino acids. CDR3 sequence reads: CGISEDVGKQFF. CDR3 nucleotide sequence: TGTGGCATCAGTGAGGACGTAGGTAAGCAGTTCTTC.